What follows are 24 T cell receptor beta chains derived from one specimen sequenced in a study of T-cell reconstitution after alpha-beta-depleted transplantation in children. Researchers prepared the TCRbeta library using unique molecular identifiers, the study reports. TCRdb passed the PCR reads through MiXCR, listing each CDR3 protein once. The sample has almost 500,000 distinct CDR3 sequences, about an eighth seen once. The specimen was PBMCs from the stem cell graft donor, collected from the stem cell graft. The receptors were sampled from a human donor who donated a stem cell graft to a child with combined immunodeficiency.

This clonotype appeared many times. As DNA, the CDR3 is TGTGCCAGCAGCTTAGATTGGGAGACCCAGTACTTC. This gives the protein CASSLDWETQYF. The chain employs TRBV7-2 and TRBJ2-5; D not resolved. The CDR3 runs to 12 residues. CDR1 is SGHTA, CDR2 FQGNSA, per germline. Trimming pared 1 base from V and 5 bases from J, leaving 5 bases between.

This clonotype was counted between two and nine times. This sequence joins TRBV12-3 or TRBV12-4 and TRBJ2-3; D might be TRBD1 or TRBD2, each matching 5 bases. The CDR3 contains 15 residues. V was pared by 4 bases and J by 2 bases, with 13 bases between. CDR3 protein: CASSSLAGHTDTQYF. CDR3 nucleotide sequence: TGTGCCAGCAGTTCCCTAGCAGGGCACACAGATACGCAGTATTTT.

The sample holds a few counts of this clonotype. The chain joins TRBV12-3 or TRBV12-4 to TRBJ2-5; tentative D call: TRBD2 (5 bases). The CDR3 is 13 residues long. Trimming cost V 5 bases and J 5 bases, with 12 bases left between them. CDR3 protein: CASSLGVPETQYF. The CDR3 nucleotides are TGTGCCAGCAGTCTCGGGGTTCCTGAGACCCAGTACTTC.

The chain joins TRBV15 to TRBJ2-7; D is possibly TRBD2 (5 bases). The CDR3 loop spans 16 amino acids. Deletions cut 2 bases from V and 0 bases from J, with 14 bases between. Looked up from germline, CDR1 is LNHNV and CDR2 is YYDKDF (reference sequence). The CDR3 protein is CATSRPTGYGSYEQYF. The CDR3 nucleotides are TGTGCCACCAGCAGACCAACGGGGTACGGCTCCTACGAGCAGTACTTC.

This clonotype has at least ten counts. This chain joins TRBV6-5 and TRBJ1-2; D unclear. Trimming removed 0 bases at V and 4 bases at J, with 6 bases between. The CDR3 is 13 amino acids. Germline V gene data show CDR1 as MNHEY and CDR2 as SVGAGI. CDR3 in amino acids: CASSYSGPYGYTF. The DNA of the CDR3 is TGTGCCAGCAGTTACTCTGGGCCCTATGGCTACACCTTC.

This clonotype was picked up a small number of times. This chain connects TRBV20-1 to TRBJ2-5; maybe TRBD2 (5 bases). This CDR3 comprises 15 residues. Trimming pared 0 bases from V and 5 bases from J, leaving 16 bases between. Germline loops: CDR1 DFQATT, CDR2 SNEGSKA (reference sequence). The CDR3 bases are TGCAGTGCTAGAGATCCAGTGGGAGTTGGGGAGACCCAGTACTTC. Protein: CSARDPVGVGETQYF.

This clonotype was seen more than once but under ten times. This could be a read error, since a much larger clone is one nucleotide away. This chain uses TRBV28 with TRBJ2-7; TRBD1 agrees at 10 bases. V gave up 5 bases and J gave up 3 bases; unmatched junction bases: 4. There are 14 residues in the CDR3. Germline V lookup: CDR1 MDHEN, CDR2 SYDVKM. The CDR3 coding sequence is TGTGCCAGCAGTGCCTGGGACAGGGGCTACGAGCAGTACTTC. Translating it yields CASSAWDRGYEQYF.

The chain is built from TRBV12-3 or TRBV12-4 and TRBJ1-2; D is unresolved. Trimming pared 3 bases from V and 4 bases from J, leaving 6 bases between. The CDR3 spans 12 residues. The CDR3 region has the DNA TGTGCCAGCAGTTTTAGATTCTATGGCTACACCTTC. The encoded protein is CASSFRFYGYTF.

The chain has TRBV10-3 and TRBJ1-2; D is uncertain. Germline CDR1 reads ENHRY; CDR2 reads SYGVKD. This CDR3 has 16 amino acids. V dropped 2 bases and J dropped 3 bases, with 16 bases sitting between them. CDR3 in amino acids: CAISEPKGSGDYGYTF. DNA for the CDR3: TGTGCCATCAGTGAGCCCAAGGGTTCCGGCGACTATGGCTACACCTTC.

The chain uses TRBV5-4 and TRBJ2-7; unclear D gene. The CDR3 totals 11 residues. V was pared by 10 bases and J by 0 bases, with 8 bases between. Germline V gene data show CDR1 as SGHNT and CDR2 as YYREEE (reference sequence). The CDR3 spells CAGYSSYEQYF. Written as DNA, the CDR3 is TGTGCCGGGTACAGCTCCTACGAGCAGTACTTC.

The rearrangement links TRBV19 to TRBJ2-3; no firm D call. There are 15 residues in the CDR3. Germline V gives CDR1 LNHDA, CDR2 SQIVND (reference sequence). Trimming took 3 bases from V and 0 from J, leaving 10 bases between them. CDR3 in DNA: TGTGCCAGTAGTATTTTAGGCGGCAGCACAGATACGCAGTATTTT. The encoded protein is CASSILGGSTDTQYF. Full variable domain (rest looked up from reference TRBV19 and TRBJ2-3): DGGITQSPKYLFRKEGQNVTLSCEQNLNHDAMYWYRQDPGQGLRLIYYSQIVNDFQKGDIAEGYSVSREKKESFPLTVTSAQKNPTAFYLCASSILGGSTDTQYFGPGTRLTVL.

This clonotype was observed a handful of times. V is TRBV6-2 or TRBV6-3 and J is TRBJ1-1, with D tentatively TRBD1 (5 bases). This CDR3 contains 12 residues. Germline-derived CDR1 and CDR2 are MNHEY and SVGEGT. V was cut by 6 bases and J by 11 bases, with 16 bases left in between. The CDR3 spells CASREPGLGAFF. The CDR3 DNA reads TGTGCCAGCAGAGAACCGGGACTGGGTGCTTTCTTT.

The chain couples TRBV20-1 to TRBJ2-7; perhaps TRBD1 as D (6 bases). This CDR3 contains 15 residues. Germline loops: CDR1 DFQATT, CDR2 SNEGSKA (reference sequence). The ends were cut back, 0 bases at V and 2 bases at J, with 14 bases in the middle. CDR3 sequence: CSARDLAQGTYEQYF. In DNA form, the CDR3 reads TGCAGTGCTAGAGATCTCGCGCAGGGGACCTACGAGCAGTACTTC.

V usage is TRBV29-1 and J usage is TRBJ2-1, with no clear D. The CDR3 sequence is 17 residues long. The V end was cut by 1 base, the J end by 1 base, with 17 bases between. The V gene's germline CDR1 is SQVTM and CDR2 ANQGSEA. The CDR3 DNA is TGCAGCGTTGAAGGTTTGGGCCGGCCTGAATCCTACAATGAGCAGTTCTTC. Its protein product is CSVEGLGRPESYNEQFF.

This clonotype was seen more than once but under ten times. The chain is built from TRBV9 and TRBJ2-1; 12 nucleotides agree with TRBD1. From germline, CDR1 is SGDLS and CDR2 YYNGEE. The CDR3 is 16 residues long. Trimming cost V 4 bases and J 7 bases; bases outside gene matches: 9. The CDR3 DNA is TGTGCCAGCAGCCCGGCGGGACAGGGGGCGAAAAATGAGCAGTTCTTC. It specifies CASSPAGQGAKNEQFF.

This clonotype was recorded many times. The gene calls are TRBV28 and TRBJ2-1; no reliable D call. This CDR3 has 13 residues. The V end was cut by 5 bases, the J end by 7 bases, with 12 bases between. CDR1 is MDHEN, CDR2 SYDVKM, per germline. CDR3 nucleotides: TGTGCCAGCAGTCGTTTCCGGGCGAATGAGCAGTTCTTC. It encodes CASSRFRANEQFF. The full variable domain, its missing parts supplied by reference TRBV28 and TRBJ2-1, is DVKVTQSSRYLVKRTGEKVFLECVQDMDHENMFWYRQDPGLGLRLIYFSYDVKMKEKGDIPEGYSVSREKKERFSLILESASTNQTSMYLCASSRFRANEQFFGPGTRLTVL.

This clonotype has a handful of counts. The V gene is TRBV7-9, the J gene TRBJ2-5; weak D call: TRBD1 (6 bases). V shed 5 bases and J shed 5 bases, with 12 bases lying between them. Germline V CDR1 and CDR2: SEHNR, FQNEAQ (reference sequence). The CDR3 sequence is 13 residues long. The CDR3 loop is CASSPRGSETQYF. The CDR3 DNA sequence: TGTGCCAGCAGCCCCAGGGGTTCGGAGACCCAGTACTTC.

This clonotype was picked up a small number of times. CDR3 DNA sequence: TGTGCCAGCAGCGGCCAGGGGTTAGGGACCGGGGAGCTGTTTTTT. Protein sequence: CASSGQGLGTGELFF. The V call is TRBV7-2, the J call TRBJ2-2, with D possibly TRBD1 on 6 matching bases. The CDR3 has 15 residues. The V gene's germline CDR1 is SGHTA and CDR2 FQGNSA. Trimming shortened V by 5 bases and J by 5 bases, and 15 bases separated the two germline ends.

The genes are TRBV20-1 and TRBJ2-3; the D is unclear. The V end was cut by 6 bases, the J end by 0 bases, with 13 bases between. The V gene's germline CDR1 is DFQATT and CDR2 SNEGSKA (reference sequence). The CDR3 sequence is 14 residues long. This CDR3 is CSAKPLHSTDTQYF. The CDR3 DNA reads TGCAGTGCCAAACCCCTTCATAGCACAGATACGCAGTATTTT.

A single count supports this clonotype. The chain joins TRBV2 to TRBJ2-5; TRBD1 agrees at 7 bases. Germline loops: CDR1 SNHLY, CDR2 FYNNEI. Germline trimming cut 5 bases from V and 4 bases from J; bases unmatched to any gene: 10. This CDR3 has 15 amino acids. CDR3 coding DNA: TGTGCCAGCAGTCCCCGGACAGGAACCCGAGAGACCCAGTACTTC. It encodes CASSPRTGTRETQYF.

This clonotype was counted ten times or more. The CDR3 DNA sequence: TGCAGTGCTAGACTACAAGAGTACGAGCAGTACTTC. Translation: CSARLQEYEQYF. The J gene is TRBJ2-7, the V gene TRBV20-1; D is unclear. V shed 2 bases and J shed 4 bases, with 9 bases lying between them. Germline V gene sequence: CDR1 DFQATT, CDR2 SNEGSKA (reference sequence). CDR3 size: 12 residues.

This clonotype has only a few counts. V gene TRBV18 combines with J gene TRBJ2-1, with 7 positions matching TRBD1. The CDR3 sequence is 15 residues long. Germline V gene sequence: CDR1 KGHSH, CDR2 LQKENI. V was pared by 3 bases and J by 6 bases, with 8 bases of the junction left unmatched. This CDR3 reads CASSPYQGDSNEQFF. The DNA for the CDR3 is TGTGCCAGCTCACCCTACCAGGGGGATAGCAATGAGCAGTTCTTC.

This clonotype was seen ten or more times. The chain recombines TRBV12-3 or TRBV12-4 with TRBJ2-3, with TRBD1 matching 9 bases. The junction had 13 bases not matched to a gene; V was cut back by 2 bases and J by 4 bases. The CDR3 contains 18 residues. CDR3: CASSLNRRTGDLPDTQYF. CDR3 DNA sequence: TGTGCCAGCAGTTTAAACCGCCGGACAGGGGATCTTCCAGATACGCAGTATTTT.

J is TRBJ1-6 and V is TRBV5-4; tentative D call: TRBD1 (6 bases). The CDR3 sequence is 16 residues long. The germline gives CDR1 SGHNT, CDR2 YYREEE (reference sequence). The ends were cut back, 3 bases at V and 7 bases at J, with 17 bases in the middle. CDR3 DNA sequence: TGTGCCAGCAGCTCGAGCGGCGGACAGATGAATTCACCCCTCCACTTT. This codes for CASSSSGGQMNSPLHF. Supplemented by reference TRBV5-4 and TRBJ1-6, the full variable domain reads ETGVTQSPTHLIKTRGQQVTLRCSSQSGHNTVSWYQQALGQGPQFIFQYYREEENGRGNFPPRFSGLQFPNYSSELNVNALELDDSALYLCASSSSGGQMNSPLHFGNGTRLTVT.